Each of the 3 T cell receptor beta chains below was sequenced from the same sample in a study of cytomegalovirus exposure and HLA in healthy donors. PCR used 60 Vbeta primers and 13 Jbeta primers. The assay was immunoSEQ multiplex PCR, and TCRdb's table has in-frame clones only and misses some. The profile shows over 150,000 clones, roughly 80% of them singletons. Specimen: PBMCs. These TCRs come from a woman aged 25-40 years in good health and CMV-seropositive.

This chain connects TRBV5-3 to TRBJ2-7; 14 bases match TRBD2. TRBV5-3 is an ORF, with its function uncertain. Trimming at V came to 4 bases and at J to 4 bases, leaving 4 bases not matched to a gene. The CDR3 spans 15 residues. The CDR3 nucleotides are TGTGCCAGAAGCGGAGGGACTAGCGGGGGATACGAGCAGTACTTC. The encoded protein is CARSGGTSGGYEQYF.

Written as DNA, the CDR3 is TGTGCCAGCTCACCCGGGGGGGGCCACAATCAGCCCCAGCATTTT. Translated, it gives CASSPGGGHNQPQHF. The chain has TRBV18 and TRBJ1-5, with a possible D match to TRBD1 (6 bases). Trimming left V 3 bases short and J 3 bases short, with 12 bases between. From germline, CDR1 is KGHSH and CDR2 LQKENI. The CDR3 has 15 residues.

This sequence joins TRBV18 and TRBJ1-1, with TRBD1 identical over 7 bases. Germline CDR1 and CDR2: KGHSH and LQKENI. V lost 4 bases to trimming and J lost 1 base; unmatched junction nucleotides: 6. CDR3 length: 15 amino acids. The CDR3 loop reads CASSRTGTENTEAFF. The CDR3 DNA is TGTGCCAGCTCACGAACCGGGACAGAGAACACTGAAGCTTTCTTT.